The 26 T cell receptor beta chains reported below all come from one sample, sequenced in a study of control samples from healthy donors and cancer patients. The assay was immunoSEQ multiplex PCR, and TCRdb's table has in-frame clones only and misses some. The repertoire holds 95,000 to 120,000 clones, almost 85% seen once, with under 8.5% in the top ten. Sequencing was done on a sample of blood. These receptors came from a young man in good health.

J is TRBJ1-3 and V is TRBV9, with D perhaps matching TRBD1 (5 bases). The CDR3 length is 14 residues. The germline gives CDR1 SGDLS, CDR2 YYNGEE. The V and J ends lost 4 bases and 2 bases respectively, with 10 bases between them. As DNA, the CDR3 is TGTGCCAGCAGCCTCTTAGGGGCTGGAAACACCATATATTTT. Translated: CASSLLGAGNTIYF.

This clone was detected once. The junction shows a germline mismatch at one end, possibly a read error. The V gene is TRBV7-6, the J gene TRBJ1-1, with D perhaps TRBD1 (6 bases). The CDR3 length is 14 residues. Germline CDR1 and CDR2: SGHVS and FNYEAQ. The DNA of the CDR3 is TGTGCCAGCAGATTAGGGGGGTTGAACACTGAAGCTTTCTTT. Protein: CASRLGGLNTEAFF.

CDR3 coding DNA: TGTGCCAGCAGCTTGGGGGACAGGGGTATAGTAGCTTTCTTT. Protein sequence: CASSLGDRGIVAFF. The chain links TRBV5-4 to TRBJ1-1; TRBD1 matches at 10 bases. The germline V gene has CDR1 SGHNT and CDR2 YYREEE (reference sequence). After removal of 0 bases from V and 10 bases from J, the junction contained 6 bases not matched to a gene. CDR3 length: 14 amino acids.

This clone was recorded once. The chain's CDR3 is CASSVRPEGYEQYF. In DNA, the CDR3 is TGTGCCAGCAGCGTACGGCCGGAAGGCTACGAGCAGTACTTC. The rearrangement links TRBV9 to TRBJ2-7, with D hard to call. The CDR3 covers 14 residues. Looked up from germline, CDR1 is SGDLS and CDR2 is YYNGEE. The V and J ends lost 1 base and 3 bases respectively, with 11 bases between them.

This rearrangement joins TRBV3-1 (or the pseudogene TRBV3-2) to TRBJ2-2; D is undetermined. The CDR3 is 17 amino acids. Germline V gene sequence: CDR1 LGHDT, CDR2 YNNKEL (reference sequence). The V gene lost 3 bases and the J gene lost 4 bases, with 18 bases spanning the gap. DNA for the CDR3: TGTGCCAGCAGCCAGCATTTCAGGACCTTTATCACCGGGGAGCTGTTTTTT. Its protein product is CASSQHFRTFITGELFF.

The chain employs TRBV11-2 and TRBJ2-1; 12 bases match TRBD1. Trimming removed 6 bases from V and 9 bases from J; junction bases left unmatched: 3. From germline, CDR1 is SGHAT and CDR2 FQNNGV. CDR3 size: 13 residues. DNA of the CDR3: TGTGCCAGCAGGGGACAGGGGGCGACTGAGCAGTTCTTC. Its translation: CASRGQGATEQFF.

The V call is TRBV3-1 (or the pseudogene TRBV3-2), the J call TRBJ2-2, with unresolved D. The CDR3 sequence is 12 residues long. The ends were cut back, 3 bases at V and 7 bases at J, with 6 bases in the middle. In germline, CDR1 is LGHDT, CDR2 YNNKEL (reference sequence). The CDR3 spells CASSHEHGELFF. The CDR3 DNA is TGTGCCAGCAGCCATGAGCACGGGGAGCTGTTTTTT.

The chain is built from TRBV24-1 and TRBJ2-5, with TRBD2 as a possible D gene (6 bases). Germline CDR1 KGHDR, CDR2 SFDVKD. The germline V and J ends were trimmed by 9 bases and 5 bases, with 12 bases remaining between them. The CDR3 runs to 12 residues. The CDR3 here is CATARGTETQYF. The CDR3 nucleotides are TGTGCCACCGCTCGGGGGACTGAGACCCAGTACTTC.

The rearrangement joins TRBV5-1 to TRBJ1-2; a weak D match, TRBD1 (6 bases). From germline, CDR1 is SGHRS and CDR2 YFSETQ. The CDR3 covers 13 residues. With 1 base removed from V and 8 bases from J, the gap between germline ends came to 12 bases. Written as DNA, the CDR3 is TGCGCCAGCAGCTTGACAGGGTTCGACGGCTACACCTTC. It encodes CASSLTGFDGYTF.

J is TRBJ2-7 and V is TRBV25-1, with a tentative D call TRBD2 (5 bases). Germline CDR1 reads MGHDK; CDR2 reads SYGVNS. Trimming removed 3 bases from V and 6 bases from J, with 15 bases in between. The CDR3 length is 14 residues. The CDR3 reads CASSDGLARTEQYF. For the CDR3, the DNA is TGTGCCAGCAGTGATGGACTCGCTCGGACCGAGCAGTACTTC.

The chain couples TRBV6-6 to TRBJ1-1; D is undetermined. Looked up from germline, CDR1 is MNHNY and CDR2 is SVGAGI (reference sequence). The V gene lost 0 bases and the J gene lost 0 bases, with 11 bases spanning the gap. The CDR3 has 16 amino acids. CDR3 protein: CASSYSSGAMNTEAFF. The CDR3 DNA follows: TGTGCCAGCAGTTACTCAAGTGGAGCCATGAACACTGAAGCTTTCTTT.

In nucleotides, the CDR3 is TGTGCCAGCAGGAGGACAGGGACCGGAAACACCATATATTTT. Residues: CASRRTGTGNTIYF. The chain links TRBV6-5 to TRBJ1-3; 8 bases align to TRBD1. Unmatched junction bases numbered 5, after V lost 6 bases and J lost 4 bases. This CDR3 has 14 amino acids. In germline, CDR1 is MNHEY, CDR2 SVGAGI.

The rearrangement joins TRBV11-3 to TRBJ2-3; D might be TRBD2 (7 bases). This CDR3 is 16 amino acids long. Germline CDR1 SGHNT, CDR2 YENEEA. Trimming pared 2 bases from V and 1 base from J, leaving 13 bases between. The CDR3 is CASSLLGGLGTDTQYF. In DNA form, the CDR3 reads TGTGCCAGCAGCTTATTGGGGGGGCTCGGCACAGATACGCAGTATTTT.

In this sample, this clone turned up a few times. V is TRBV10-3 and J is TRBJ1-1; the D is unclear. The CDR3 contains 12 residues. CDR1 and CDR2 from the germline V gene are ENHRY and SYGVKD. Trimming cost V 3 bases and J 7 bases, with 9 bases left between them. This chain's CDR3 is CAISEGGLEAFF. As DNA, the CDR3 is TGTGCCATCAGTGAAGGAGGGCTTGAAGCTTTCTTT.

In this sample, this clone turned up once. The rearrangement links TRBV4-2 to TRBJ1-1; 9 nucleotides match TRBD1. From germline, CDR1 is LGHNA and CDR2 YNFKEQ. The CDR3 has 13 amino acids. Trimming took 4 bases from V and 4 from J; bases not matched to a gene: 1. CDR3 coding DNA: TGTGCCAGCAGCCGACAGGGGGGCACTGAAGCTTTCTTT. It is translated as CASSRQGGTEAFF.

There are a few counts of this clone. The chain is built from TRBV6-4 and TRBJ2-1, with 11 bases aligning to TRBD1. The CDR3 is 14 amino acids. Germline V gene data show CDR1 as MRHNA and CDR2 as SNTAGT. V shed 2 bases and J 6 bases; nucleotides not matched to a gene: 0. The CDR3 region has the DNA TGTGCCAGCAGTGACGGGACAGGGGGCAATGAGCAGTTCTTC. Protein product: CASSDGTGGNEQFF.

The rearrangement links TRBV11-1 to TRBJ1-4; no clear D gene. CDR3 length: 15 residues. Germline V lookup: CDR1 SGHAT, CDR2 FQDESV (reference sequence). Trimming left V 3 bases short and J 4 bases short, with 12 bases between. The CDR3 nucleotides read TGTGCCAGCAGCTTGACCGTTCGGGATAATGAAAAACTGTTTTTT. This gives the protein CASSLTVRDNEKLFF.

The rearrangement uses TRBV4-3 and TRBJ1-1, with D perhaps TRBD1 (6 bases). V gave up 2 bases and J gave up 4 bases, with 17 bases separating them. Per the germline V gene, CDR1 is LGHNA and CDR2 is YSLEER. The length of the CDR3 is 16 residues. This CDR3 is CASSQITGRRSTEAFF. CDR3 DNA sequence: TGCGCCAGCAGCCAAATCACAGGGAGGCGTAGCACTGAAGCTTTCTTT.

The chain employs TRBV5-1 and TRBJ1-2, with D possibly being TRBD1 (5 bases). Germline CDR1 and CDR2: SGHRS and YFSETQ. This CDR3 spans 15 amino acids. Trimming pared 0 bases from V and 0 bases from J, leaving 9 bases between. The DNA for the CDR3 is TGCGCCAGCAGCTTGGACGGGACCGCTAACTATGGCTACACCTTC. It is translated as CASSLDGTANYGYTF. Complete variable domain (other parts from reference TRBV5-1 and TRBJ1-2): KAGVTQTPRYLIKTRGQQVTLSCSPISGHRSVSWYQQTPGQGLQFLFEYFSETQRNKGNFPGRFSGRQFSNSRSEMNVSTLELGDSALYLCASSLDGTANYGYTFGSGTRLTVV.

The chain uses TRBV6-2 or TRBV6-3 and TRBJ1-5; weak D call: TRBD1 (5 bases). The germline V and J ends were trimmed by 5 bases and 3 bases, with 14 bases remaining between them. Per germline, CDR1 MNHEY and CDR2 SVGEGT. The CDR3 spans 15 residues. Here the CDR3 reads CASSRSDTFNQPQHF. In nucleotides, the CDR3 is TGTGCCAGCAGTCGATCGGACACGTTCAATCAGCCCCAGCATTTT.

This clone appeared once. Other DNA sequences in the same sample also yield this CDR3. This chain uses TRBV2 with TRBJ1-2, with D possibly being TRBD1 (5 bases). Germline CDR1 SNHLY, CDR2 FYNNEI. The CDR3 runs 15 residues. Trimming left V 1 base short and J 5 bases short, with 14 bases between. The CDR3 region is CASSEGVGPPYGYTF. Here the CDR3 DNA reads TGTGCCAGCAGTGAAGGTGTGGGGCCCCCGTATGGCTACACCTTC.

CDR3 in DNA: TGCGCCAGCAGCCTGGGGAGAGGCACCGGGGAGCTGTTTTTT. Translating gives CASSLGRGTGELFF. The chain joins TRBV5-1 to TRBJ2-2; TRBD2 is a possible D gene (5 bases). Germline CDR1 SGHRS, CDR2 YFSETQ. CDR3 length: 14 residues. V was shortened by 4 bases and J by 4 bases, with 11 bases between the two germline ends.

The table lists this clone with a few counts. The chain links TRBV18 to TRBJ2-1, with a possible D match to TRBD1 (6 bases). The CDR3 spans 15 residues. Germline V gene lookup returns CDR1 KGHSH and CDR2 LQKENI. V was shortened by 5 bases and J by 0 bases, with 11 bases between the two germline ends. CDR3 loop: CASSSTGNSYNEQFF. The DNA for the CDR3 is TGTGCCAGCTCATCGACAGGAAACTCCTACAATGAGCAGTTCTTC.

The V and J genes are TRBV12-5 and TRBJ2-3; 12 bases agree with TRBD2. V shed 7 bases and J 7 bases; nucleotides not matched to a gene: 12. The CDR3 sequence is 16 residues long. Germline values: CDR1 LGHNT, CDR2 FRNRAP. The CDR3 sequence: CASAPSSGGAMNTQYF. CDR3 DNA sequence: TGTGCTAGTGCCCCATCTAGCGGGGGGGCGATGAATACGCAGTATTTT.

The V call is TRBV5-1, the J call TRBJ2-3; D is perhaps TRBD1 (6 bases). Per the germline V gene, CDR1 is SGHRS and CDR2 is YFSETQ. The CDR3 totals 14 residues. V shed 4 bases and J shed 2 bases, with 11 bases lying between them. The CDR3 DNA reads as TGCGCCAGCAGCCTGGACAGATTCACAGATACGCAGTATTTT. Translation gives CASSLDRFTDTQYF.

The chain employs TRBV6-2 or TRBV6-3 and TRBJ2-5; no reliable D call. The CDR3 spans 13 residues. The germline CDR1 and CDR2 sequences are MNHEY and SVGEGT. Trimming removed 0 bases from V and 5 bases from J, with 7 bases in between. The CDR3 DNA sequence: TGTGCCAGCAGTTACTCGGCCCGGGAGACCCAGTACTTC. This gives the protein CASSYSARETQYF.